This T cell receptor beta chain was sequenced in a study of blood T cell repertoires in COVID-19. Study summary: COVID-19 samples collected from the United States, Italy and Spain covered acute and convalescent phases.

The assay was immunoSEQ multiplex PCR, and TCRdb's table has in-frame clones only and misses some. Of about 70,000 clones in the sample, approximately 83% were seen once. CDR3 length equals 17 residues. CDR1 and CDR2 (germline): SGHDT, YYEEEE. V dropped 4 bases and J dropped 4; count of bases not matched to a gene: 15. This TCR was sampled from a man aged 40-49 years with COVID-19, enrolled during active disease. This chain joins TRBV5-6 and TRBJ2-7; 9 nucleotides match TRBD1. The sequencing input was peripheral blood. The CDR3 spells CASSRFVDRGGGYEQYF. The CDR3 bases are TGTGCCAGCAGCCGCTTTGTAGACAGGGGGGGCGGATACGAGCAGTACTTC.